The 32 T cell receptor beta chains below come from one sample, sequenced in a study of identical twins. TCRdb analysed the 5' RACE reads with MiXCR anew, one entry per CDR3 protein. The sample contains 1.5 million to 2 million distinct CDR3 sequences, around a third of which appear only once. The sample was cord blood. The source is a newborn girl in good health.

The gene calls are TRBV5-1 and TRBJ2-1, with 10 positions matching TRBD2. This CDR3 has 19 residues. CDR1 and CDR2 (germline): SGHRS, YFSETQ. V lost 4 bases and J lost 1; bases outside the gene matches: 14. The CDR3 DNA sequence: TGCGCCAGCAGCCTTCCCCGTAGTAGTAGCGGGGGGTCCTACAATGAGCAGTTCTTC. Protein sequence: CASSLPRSSSGGSYNEQFF. The full variable domain, completed using reference TRBV5-1 and TRBJ2-1, is KAGVTQTPRYLIKTRGQQVTLSCSPISGHRSVSWYQQTPGQGLQFLFEYFSETQRNKGNFPGRFSGRQFSNSRSEMNVSTLELGDSALYLCASSLPRSSSGGSYNEQFFGPGTRLTVL.

The V gene is TRBV20-1, the J gene TRBJ2-1; 10 nucleotides agree with TRBD2. The V segment lost 2 bases and the J segment 10 bases; nucleotides outside the gene matches: 2. The CDR3 contains 12 residues. The germline CDR1 and CDR2 sequences are DFQATT and SNEGSKA (reference sequence). The chain's CDR3 is CSARSSGREQFF. In nucleotides, the CDR3 is TGCAGTGCTAGAAGTAGCGGGAGGGAGCAGTTCTTC.

This clonotype was observed a handful of times. At one end the junction does not follow the germline gene, possibly because of a read error. The chain employs TRBV10-3 and TRBJ2-7; the match to TRBD1 covers 10 bases. Per the germline V gene, CDR1 is ENHRY and CDR2 is SYGVKD. The CDR3 loop spans 13 amino acids. This CDR3 reads CAISRQGAYEQYF. The CDR3 DNA sequence: TGTGCCATCAGTCGACAGGGGGCCTATGAGCAGTACTTC.

This rearrangement joins TRBV28 to TRBJ2-1, with TRBD2 matching over 10 bases. The end of the DNA is better explained by TRBJ2-7, so the J call may be wrong. This CDR3 is 18 amino acids long. Germline V gene data show CDR1 as MDHEN and CDR2 as SYDVKM. In nucleotides, the CDR3 is TGTGCCAGCAGTTTCCTCGGGGCGTCTAGCGGGAGATACAATGAGCAGTACTTC. Its translation is CASSFLGASSGRYNEQYF.

This clonotype was counted a few times. The chain is built from TRBV6-1 and TRBJ2-7; D is perhaps TRBD2 (6 bases). The CDR3 is 13 amino acids. V was shortened by 5 bases and J by 3 bases, with 11 bases between the two germline ends. The germline gives CDR1 MNHNS, CDR2 SASEGT. CDR3 nucleotide sequence: TGTGCCAGCAGTCGGGGGATGTACTACGAGCAGTACTTC. This encodes CASSRGMYYEQYF.

V and J are TRBV18 and TRBJ2-5; a possible D gene is TRBD2 (5 bases). The V end lost 0 bases, the J end lost 1 base, and 9 bases lay between the germline ends. There are 15 residues in the CDR3. The germline V gene has CDR1 KGHSH and CDR2 LQKENI. The CDR3 region is CASSPPNSGQETQYF. In nucleotides, the CDR3 is TGTGCCAGCTCACCACCGAACAGCGGCCAAGAGACCCAGTACTTC. Looking up the rest from reference TRBV18 and TRBJ2-5 gives the full variable domain: NAGVMQNPRHLVRRRGQEARLRCSPMKGHSHVYWYRQLPEEGLKFMVYLQKENIIDESGMPKERFSAEFPKEGPSILRIQQVVRGDSAAYFCASSPPNSGQETQYFGPGTRLLVL.

V and J are TRBV5-1 and TRBJ2-1; D gene unclear. Germline assignment: CDR1 SGHRS and CDR2 YFSETQ. V lost 3 bases to trimming and J lost 14 bases, with 12 bases between them. CDR3 length: 11 amino acids. CDR3 amino acids: CASSSRVVKFF. The CDR3 DNA reads as TGCGCCAGCAGCTCACGGGTCGTGAAGTTCTTC.

The chain uses TRBV7-2 and TRBJ2-2; 8 positions match TRBD1. CDR3 length: 15 amino acids. Germline CDR1 is SGHTA and CDR2 is FQGNSA. The trim removed 2 bases at V and 4 bases at J, leaving 3 bases unmatched. As DNA, the CDR3 is TGTGCCAGCAGCTTACCTACAGGGGGCACCGGGGAGCTGTTTTTT. Amino acids: CASSLPTGGTGELFF.

As regards this clonotype: At one of its ends the junction is not consistent with the germline gene, which may arise from a read error. This chain joins TRBV7-9 and TRBJ2-7; the D call may be TRBD1 or TRBD2 (5 bases each). Germline V gene sequence: CDR1 SEHNR, CDR2 FQNEAQ (reference sequence). This CDR3 has 13 amino acids. For the CDR3, the DNA is TGTGCCGGCAGCTCGATGGGGGCCTACGAGCAGTACTTC. Amino acids: CAGSSMGAYEQYF.

The chain carries TRBV7-2 and TRBJ2-4; 10 bases align to TRBD1. Near its end, the DNA agrees better with TRBJ2-7, so the J call may be wrong. This CDR3 has 16 residues. Germline CDR1 and CDR2: SGHTA and FQGNSA. The CDR3 DNA reads as TGTGCCAGCAGCTTAGACGGGACAGGGGTTACCTACGAGCAGTACTTC. This codes for CASSLDGTGVTYEQYF.

A single count supports this clonotype. The chain recombines TRBV7-9 with TRBJ1-4; D is uncertain. Germline V gene data show CDR1 as SEHNR and CDR2 as FQNEAQ (reference sequence). The length of the CDR3 is 12 residues. Trimming removed 0 bases from V and 8 bases from J, with 4 bases in between. In DNA form, the CDR3 reads TGTGCCAGCAGCTTAGCGGAAGAAAAACTGTTTTTT. It translates to CASSLAEEKLFF. Complete variable domain (other parts from reference TRBV7-9 and TRBJ1-4): DTGVSQNPRHKITKRGQNVTFRCDPISEHNRLYWYRQTLGQGPEFLTYFQNEAQLEKSRLLSDRFSAERPKGSFSTLEIQRTEQGDSAMYLCASSLAEEKLFFGSGTQLSVL.

The V and J genes are TRBV9 and TRBJ2-7, with 10 bases that match TRBD2. The CDR3 extends over 16 amino acids. With 0 bases clipped from V and 0 bases from J, the junction kept 3 bases outside the gene matches. CDR1 SGDLS and CDR2 YYNGEE come from the germline V gene. The CDR3 reads CASSVEASGSSYEQYF. CDR3 coding DNA: TGTGCCAGCAGCGTAGAGGCTAGCGGGAGCTCCTACGAGCAGTACTTC.

This clonotype was found many times. This chain links TRBV6-5 with TRBJ1-2, with a tentative D call TRBD1 (5 bases). CDR3 length: 12 amino acids. V lost 0 bases to trimming and J lost 7 bases, with 6 bases between them. CDR1 and CDR2 (germline): MNHEY, SVGAGI. The CDR3 DNA sequence: TGTGCCAGCAGTTACTCGGGGGTTGGCTACACCTTC. Translation gives CASSYSGVGYTF.

The CDR3 nucleotides read TGCGCCAGCAGTGTCCAGAAACCATACGAGCAGTACTTC. Translation gives CASSVQKPYEQYF. This chain links TRBV5-1 with TRBJ2-7; no clear D gene. The CDR3 spans 13 residues. The V end lost 5 bases, the J end lost 4 bases, and 13 bases lay between the germline ends. In germline, CDR1 is SGHRS, CDR2 YFSETQ.

The chain carries TRBV5-1 and TRBJ2-1, with 8 bases aligning to TRBD2. Germline V CDR1 and CDR2: SGHRS, YFSETQ. The CDR3 runs 17 residues. V trimming: 4 bases; J trimming: 1 base; junction bases outside the gene matches: 10. The CDR3 is CASSPGRGLGSYNEQFF. For the CDR3, the DNA is TGCGCCAGCAGCCCTGGAAGGGGACTAGGTTCCTACAATGAGCAGTTCTTC.

V and J are TRBV6-5 and TRBJ2-1; D remains unclear. The CDR3 runs 16 residues. CDR1 is MNHEY and CDR2 is SVGAGI in the germline V gene. Between the trimmed V and J ends, which lost 2 bases and 3 bases, there was a span of 14 bases. CDR3 residues: CASSYPDGPFYNEQFF. Written as DNA, the CDR3 is TGTGCCAGCAGTTACCCCGACGGCCCTTTCTACAATGAGCAGTTCTTC.

CDR3 protein: CASSDLSGGAGEQFF. The CDR3 region has the DNA TGTGCCAGCAGTGACCTATCCGGGGGAGCTGGTGAGCAGTTCTTC. The V and J genes are TRBV25-1 and TRBJ2-1; D is possibly TRBD2 (6 bases). CDR1 and CDR2 (germline): MGHDK, SYGVNS. The CDR3 consists of 15 residues. Trimming removed 3 bases at V and 9 bases at J, with 18 bases between.

The chain combines TRBV3-1 with TRBJ1-1; a weak D match, TRBD1 (5 bases). V was shortened by 4 bases and J by 4 bases, with 13 bases between the two germline ends. This CDR3 has 14 residues. Germline V gene data show CDR1 as LGHDT and CDR2 as YNNKEL (reference sequence). The CDR3 loop reads CASSPFGAGTEAFF. Written as DNA, the CDR3 is TGTGCCAGCAGCCCCTTTGGGGCGGGCACTGAAGCTTTCTTT. Looking up the rest from reference TRBV3-1 and TRBJ1-1 gives the full variable domain: DTAVSQTPKYLVTQMGNDKSIKCEQNLGHDTMYWYKQDSKKFLKIMFSYNNKELIINETVPNRFSPKSPDKAHLNLHINSLELGDSAVYFCASSPFGAGTEAFFGQGTRLTVV.

There are a few counts of this clonotype. The chain links TRBV5-1 to TRBJ2-1, with 10 bases that match TRBD2. The CDR3 is made up of 15 amino acids. Germline CDR1 is SGHRS and CDR2 is YFSETQ. Unmatched junction bases numbered 6, after V lost 4 bases and J lost 5 bases. The CDR3 protein is CASSPASGRDNEQFF. DNA of the CDR3: TGCGCCAGCAGCCCAGCTAGCGGGAGAGACAATGAGCAGTTCTTC.

Only one count was recorded for this clonotype. The chain joins TRBV3-1 to TRBJ2-5, with TRBD2 matching 8 bases. This CDR3 has 15 amino acids. Trimming at V came to 3 bases and at J to 11 bases, leaving 14 bases not matched to a gene. The germline gives CDR1 LGHDT, CDR2 YNNKEL (reference sequence). The CDR3 here is CASSHFLAGHNEQYF. The DNA of the CDR3 is TGTGCCAGCAGCCACTTCCTAGCGGGCCACAATGAGCAGTACTTC.

V usage is TRBV4-1 and J usage is TRBJ2-1; TRBD2 aligns across 9 bases. Germline values: CDR1 MGHRA, CDR2 YSYEKL. V lost 4 bases and J lost 5; bases outside the gene matches: 6. This CDR3 is 15 amino acids long. The CDR3 protein is CASSLIAGANNEQFF. In DNA, the CDR3 is TGCGCCAGCAGCCTGATAGCGGGAGCGAACAATGAGCAGTTCTTC.

In nucleotides, the CDR3 is TGCAGTGCTAGAGGACTAACCCGGGGCTACAACGAGCAGTACTTC. Translated: CSARGLTRGYNEQYF. This sequence joins TRBV20-1 and TRBJ2-1; possibly TRBD1 or TRBD2 for D (5 bases each). The tail of the sequence fits TRBJ2-7 better, so the J call may be wrong. The CDR3 covers 15 residues. Per the germline V gene, CDR1 is DFQATT and CDR2 is SNEGSKA (reference sequence).

CDR3 DNA: TGCAGTGCTAGACCCGGGACTAGCGGGGCCCCTAGCACAGATACGCAGTATTTT. Translated: CSARPGTSGAPSTDTQYF. The V call is TRBV20-1, the J call TRBJ2-3, with TRBD2 matching over 13 bases. V shed 2 bases, J shed 0 bases, and the junction held 8 bases outside the gene matches. The CDR3 has 18 residues. Germline V gene sequence: CDR1 DFQATT, CDR2 SNEGSKA (reference sequence).

This clonotype was seen only a few times. The V and J genes are TRBV2 and TRBJ2-6; D is unresolved. The germline V gene has CDR1 SNHLY and CDR2 FYNNEI. This CDR3 spans 15 amino acids. Trimming pared 6 bases from V and 0 bases from J, leaving 9 bases between. CDR3 sequence: CASSGRISGANVLTF. CDR3 DNA: TGTGCCAGCAGCGGACGGATCTCTGGGGCCAACGTCCTGACTTTC.

The chain combines TRBV25-1 with TRBJ2-4; 7 bases fit TRBD1. V trimming: 3 bases; J trimming: 2 bases; junction bases outside the gene matches: 7. The CDR3 sequence is 16 residues long. The germline V gene encodes CDR1 MGHDK and CDR2 SYGVNS. CDR3 in DNA: TGTGCCAGCAGTGAGATGTCGACAGGGACCAAAAACATTCAGTACTTC. Protein: CASSEMSTGTKNIQYF.

Ten or more counts support this clonotype. This chain connects TRBV10-3 to TRBJ2-1, with D uncertain. The CDR3 runs to 15 residues. Trimming pared 0 bases from V and 2 bases from J, leaving 8 bases between. Germline V gene lookup returns CDR1 ENHRY and CDR2 SYGVKD. CDR3 nucleotide sequence: TGTGCCATCAGTGAGTCCTCGGTAACCTACAATGAGCAGTTCTTC. Its translation is CAISESSVTYNEQFF.

This chain links TRBV11-2 with TRBJ2-1; the D gene is possibly TRBD1 (6 bases). Deletions cut 1 base from V and 6 bases from J, with 22 bases between. Germline CDR1 SGHAT, CDR2 FQNNGV. This CDR3 contains 18 residues. CDR3 coding DNA: TGTGCCAGCAGCTTAGTTTTAGGCAGGGGCCAAAATGGCAATGAGCAGTTCTTC. It is translated as CASSLVLGRGQNGNEQFF.

In DNA form, the CDR3 reads TGCAGTGCAGAAGCTGACAGGGGCTACGAGCAGTACTTC. Amino acids: CSAEADRGYEQYF. V and J are TRBV20-1 and TRBJ2-7; 8 nucleotides match TRBD1. The V gene end was trimmed by 6 bases and the J gene end by 3 bases; junction bases not matched to a gene: 7. Germline-derived CDR1 and CDR2 are DFQATT and SNEGSKA (reference sequence). The CDR3 consists of 13 residues.

The genes are TRBV10-3 and TRBJ1-6; D gene ambiguous. Germline V CDR1 and CDR2: ENHRY, SYGVKD. This CDR3 is 13 amino acids long. Trimming removed 10 bases from V and 5 bases from J, with 12 bases in between. The CDR3 bases are TGTGCCACTTCGTACCTCGATAATTCACCCCTCCACTTT. This codes for CATSYLDNSPLHF.

This sequence joins TRBV29-1 and TRBJ2-2; D is uncertain. Germline V gene data show CDR1 as SQVTM and CDR2 as ANQGSEA. The CDR3 consists of 14 residues. Deletions cut 3 bases from V and 0 bases from J, with 8 bases between. The CDR3 is CSVEGFPNTGELFF. CDR3 coding DNA: TGCAGCGTTGAGGGCTTCCCGAACACCGGGGAGCTGTTTTTT.

The V gene is TRBV7-2, the J gene TRBJ1-1; D gene ambiguous. Germline V gives CDR1 SGHTA, CDR2 FQGNSA. V lost 1 base, J lost 2 bases, and 5 bases lay in between. The CDR3 consists of 13 residues. The CDR3 DNA sequence: TGTGCCAGCAGCTTAGGCATTAACACTGAAGCTTTCTTT. Encoded protein: CASSLGINTEAFF.

J is TRBJ2-1 and V is TRBV10-3; 8 bases map to TRBD1. Per the germline V gene, CDR1 is ENHRY and CDR2 is SYGVKD. V lost 6 bases to trimming and J lost 4 bases; unmatched junction nucleotides: 5. The CDR3 runs 14 residues. The DNA for the CDR3 is TGTGCCATCAGGGGGACAGGAGGGTACAATGAGCAGTTCTTC. The encoded protein is CAIRGTGGYNEQFF.